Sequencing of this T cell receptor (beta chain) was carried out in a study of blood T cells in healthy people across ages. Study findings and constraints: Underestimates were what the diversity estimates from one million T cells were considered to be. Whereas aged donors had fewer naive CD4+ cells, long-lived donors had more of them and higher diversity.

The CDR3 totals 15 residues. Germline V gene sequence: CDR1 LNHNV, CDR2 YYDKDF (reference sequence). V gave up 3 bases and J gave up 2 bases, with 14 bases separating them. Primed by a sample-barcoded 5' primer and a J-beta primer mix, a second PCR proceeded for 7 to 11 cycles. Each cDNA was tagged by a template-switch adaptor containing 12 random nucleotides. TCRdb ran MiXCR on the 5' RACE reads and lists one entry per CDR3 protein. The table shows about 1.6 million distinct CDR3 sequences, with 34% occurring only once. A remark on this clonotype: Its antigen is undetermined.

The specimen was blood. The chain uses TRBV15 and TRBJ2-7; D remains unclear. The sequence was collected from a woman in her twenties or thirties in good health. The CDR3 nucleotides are TGTGCCACCAGCAGGGATGGCGGAGCCCCCTACGAGCAGTACTTC. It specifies CATSRDGGAPYEQYF.